Described below is a single TCR beta chain sequence and its context. Antigen: not known. TCRdb itself ran the RT-PCR reads through MiXCR, one entry per CDR3 protein. The data show hundreds of thousands of distinct CDR3 sequences, more than 9% seen once. The data are from a study of response to subunit inactivated influenza vaccine. Study results and caveats: The authors put forward the suggestion that each seasonal influenza vaccination may bring in only a limited number of new T cells.

Per the germline V gene, CDR1 is SGHVS and CDR2 is FNYEAQ. The V gene lost 5 bases and the J gene lost 3 bases, with 17 bases spanning the gap. The CDR3 is 16 amino acids. The sample was non-naive T cells sorted from PBMCs, taken around two weeks before vaccination. The J gene is TRBJ2-1, the V gene TRBV7-6; D possibly corresponds to TRBD2 (5 bases). This receptor was identified in a man in his fifties who received an inactivated influenza vaccine. CDR3 bases: TGTGCCAGCAGCCTCTACCCCATGGGGAGCTACAATGAGCAGTTCTTC. Translation gives CASSLYPMGSYNEQFF.